This TCR beta chain was sequenced in a study of blood T cell repertoires in COVID-19. Turning to the study itself: In each case, the material was cDNA or gDNA derived from T cells, B-cell-depleted T cells, or PBMCs.

The method was immunoSEQ multiplex PCR; TCRdb's version includes in-frame clones alone and lacks a portion of them. The data show roughly 670,000 clones, with 75% to 90% seen just once and over 0.2% held by the top ten. J gave up 7 bases and V 3 bases, and 10 bases lay outside the gene matches. Germline-derived CDR1 and CDR2 are KGHDR and SFDVKD. This CDR3 is built from 16 residues. This receptor was identified in a woman aged 18-29 years with acute or convalescent COVID-19. V is TRBV24-1 and J is TRBJ1-4; 7 bases are shared with TRBD1. Material: peripheral blood. The CDR3 region is CATSDTGAEASEKLFF. The CDR3 nucleotides are TGTGCCACCAGTGATACAGGGGCCGAAGCAAGTGAAAAACTGTTTTTT.